This T cell receptor (beta chain) comes out of a study of shared T cell receptors in the human thymus. Germline trimming cut 4 bases from V and 3 bases from J; bases unmatched to any gene: 5. The CDR3 length is 16 residues. CDR1 and CDR2 (germline): MNHNS, SASEGT. This table comes from immunoSEQ multiplex PCR, and its TCRdb copy is limited to in-frame clones, with some not included. The sample has 500,000 to 550,000 clones; about 84% are singletons. This same sample was also taken into another study, of human thymus T cells. That study adds: Related work showed strongly overlapping thymic repertoires across unrelated individuals.

The source is a boy younger than two with a congenital heart defect. Sequencing was performed on thymocytes. This chain connects TRBV6-1 to TRBJ2-2, with 10 bases that match TRBD2. CDR3 in DNA: TGTGCCAGCAGTGGTAGCGGGAGGCCGCACACCGGGGAGCTGTTTTTT. Encoded protein: CASSGSGRPHTGELFF.